This T cell receptor (beta chain) stems from a study of post-analysis software for immune sequencing data. This CDR3 comprises 15 residues. Study-level points and caveats: Relative to controls, patients had five TRBV segments at higher frequency, with TRBV5-6, TRBV5-1 and TRBV20-1 among these. Multiple sclerosis patients had significantly lower normalized Chao1 diversity than controls.

Unique molecular identifiers featured in each of the TCR beta cDNA libraries. TCRdb called the PCR reads again in MiXCR, with one record for every CDR3 protein. This sample yields around 160,000 distinct CDR3 sequences, of which 36% are seen a single time; under 30% belongs to the top ten. This clonotype was counted a few times. What it binds is not known. The rearrangement joins TRBV21-1 to TRBJ2-1; the tabulated D call, TRBD2, remains unverified against the DNA. TRBV21-1 represents a pseudogene. This TCR derives from a girl aged 10 to 17 with multiple sclerosis. Sample: blood, taken after autologous hematopoietic stem cell transplantation. The CDR3, as DNA: TGTGCCAGCAGCAAAGTCGGGAGGAAACACAATGAGCAGTTCTTC. It specifies CASSKVGRKHNEQFF.